The 28 T cell receptor beta chains listed next were all sequenced from one sample in a study of blood T cells in healthy people across ages. Primers used in a second PCR of roughly 6 to 12 cycles were a sample-barcoded 5' primer and a J-beta primer mix. TCRdb itself ran the 5' RACE reads through MiXCR, one entry per CDR3 protein. This sample has approximately 1,000,000 distinct CDR3 sequences, with around 45% found just once. The sequenced sample was blood. These TCRs come from a woman aged 55 to 70 in good health.

Comments on this clonotype: Relative to the germline gene, one junction end is altered; a read error may explain this. The genes are TRBV5-1 and TRBJ2-2; D is uncertain. The CDR3 consists of 14 residues. Germline CDR1 and CDR2: SGHRS and YFSETQ. The CDR3 sequence is CANSPGVSTGELFF. CDR3 bases: TGCGCCAACAGCCCCGGCGTGAGTACCGGGGAGCTGTTTTTT.

V and J are TRBV27 and TRBJ2-1; perhaps D is TRBD1 or TRBD2 (5 bases each). Germline CDR1 MNHEY, CDR2 SMNVEV (reference sequence). V was trimmed by 6 bases and J by 15 bases, leaving 18 bases between them. This CDR3 contains 12 residues. CDR3 amino acids: CASRNGAIKLFF. The CDR3 DNA sequence: TGTGCCAGCAGAAACGGGGCTATCAAACTGTTCTTC.

This chain joins TRBV25-1 and TRBJ2-5; TRBD1 or TRBD2 may be the D gene (5 bases each). Germline lookup yields CDR1 MGHDK and CDR2 SYGVNS. Trimming left V 1 base short and J 4 bases short, with 13 bases between. The CDR3 length is 15 residues. The CDR3 sequence is CASSELRGNRETQYF. CDR3 in DNA: TGTGCCAGCAGTGAATTGAGGGGCAATAGAGAGACCCAGTACTTC.

This chain connects TRBV5-1 to TRBJ2-5; D might be TRBD2 (5 bases). Deletions cut 3 bases from V and 0 bases from J, with 12 bases between. The CDR3 is 15 amino acids. Germline CDR1 and CDR2: SGHRS and YFSETQ. The CDR3, as DNA: TGCGCCAGCAGCTACGGGATATTGGACCAAGAGACCCAGTACTTC. Its translation is CASSYGILDQETQYF.

V is TRBV27 and J is TRBJ1-1, with 7 bases matching TRBD1. This CDR3 has 13 residues. Per the germline V gene, CDR1 is MNHEY and CDR2 is SMNVEV (reference sequence). With 4 bases clipped from V and 8 bases from J, the junction kept 7 bases outside the gene matches. Written as DNA, the CDR3 is TGTGCCAGCAGTTACAGGGGTGGCACAGAAGCTTTCTTT. It is translated as CASSYRGGTEAFF.

The V gene is TRBV27, the J gene TRBJ2-7, with D hard to call. Trimming took off 4 bases at V and 3 bases at J, with 10 bases between the two ends. CDR1 is MNHEY, CDR2 SMNVEV, per germline (reference sequence). The CDR3 runs to 13 residues. The CDR3 region is CASSSRPDYEQYF. As DNA, the CDR3 is TGTGCCAGCAGTTCGCGACCGGACTACGAGCAGTACTTC.

This clonotype has ten or more counts. The chain links TRBV29-1 to TRBJ2-5; tentative D call: TRBD2 (5 bases). The CDR3 length is 13 residues. CDR1 is SQVTM and CDR2 is ANQGSEA in the germline V gene. V lost 6 bases, J lost 2 bases, and 13 bases lay in between. The DNA of the CDR3 is TGCAGCGTAGGACTTTTTGTTCAAGAGACCCAGTACTTC. Its translation is CSVGLFVQETQYF.

At least ten counts were recorded for this clonotype. The CDR3: CASSFRGSYEQYF. In DNA, the CDR3 is TGTGCCAGCAGTTTTAGGGGCTCCTACGAGCAGTACTTC. The chain recombines TRBV27 with TRBJ2-7, with D perhaps TRBD1 (5 bases). CDR1 and CDR2 (germline): MNHEY, SMNVEV (reference sequence). CDR3 length: 13 residues. Trimming cost V 3 bases and J 0 bases, with 6 bases left between them.

The rearrangement uses TRBV11-2 and TRBJ2-7; TRBD1 matches 7 bases. Germline V CDR1 and CDR2: SGHAT, FQNNGV. Germline trimming cut 5 bases from V and 5 bases from J; bases unmatched to any gene: 9. The CDR3 extends over 14 amino acids. Written as DNA, the CDR3 is TGTGCCAGCAGCATCGGACAGGTACCCCACGAGCAGTACTTC. Translation: CASSIGQVPHEQYF. Variable domain in full (rest from reference TRBV11-2 and TRBJ2-7): EAGVAQSPRYKIIEKRQSVAFWCNPISGHATLYWYQQILGQGPKLLIQFQNNGVVDDSQLPKDRFSAERLKGVDSTLKIQPAKLEDSAVYLCASSIGQVPHEQYFGPGTRLTVT.

This clonotype has a single count. The rearrangement uses TRBV9 and TRBJ1-4; tentative D call: TRBD1 (6 bases). Germline assignment: CDR1 SGDLS and CDR2 YYNGEE. The CDR3 runs to 15 residues. Trimming pared 3 bases from V and 4 bases from J, leaving 13 bases between. The CDR3 DNA reads as TGTGCCAGCAGCGCTCTTCAGGGGATTAATGAAAAACTGTTTTTT. This gives the protein CASSALQGINEKLFF.

This clonotype has only a few counts. The chain uses TRBV29-1 and TRBJ2-1; 7 bases line up with TRBD2. Germline V lookup: CDR1 SQVTM, CDR2 ANQGSEA. With V trimmed by 7 bases and J by 4 bases, 4 bases remained unmatched. The CDR3 runs 12 residues. The DNA of the CDR3 is TGCAGCGCCCTGCGGGGGTACAATGAGCAGTTCTTC. Its protein product is CSALRGYNEQFF.

The J gene is TRBJ2-7, the V gene TRBV11-2, with D unclear. This CDR3 has 10 residues. V lost 5 bases and J 5 bases, leaving 4 bases between the germline ends. The germline gives CDR1 SGHAT, CDR2 FQNNGV. CDR3 coding DNA: TGTGCCAGCAGCGCGGACGAGCAGTACTTC. It codes for CASSADEQYF.

The CDR3 protein is CATSSVLAFSYNEQFF. DNA of the CDR3: TGTGCCACCAGCAGTGTCCTAGCGTTTTCCTACAATGAGCAGTTCTTC. This sequence joins TRBV15 and TRBJ2-1; tentatively, D is TRBD2 (6 bases). Trimming removed 3 bases from V and 1 base from J, with 13 bases in between. Germline loops: CDR1 LNHNV, CDR2 YYDKDF (reference sequence). The CDR3 spans 16 residues.

This sequence joins TRBV27 and TRBJ1-5; possibly TRBD1 for D (5 bases). This CDR3 spans 13 amino acids. The germline V gene encodes CDR1 MNHEY and CDR2 SMNVEV (reference sequence). Trimming removed 3 bases at V and 5 bases at J, with 8 bases between. The CDR3 protein is CASSLVRDQPQHF. CDR3 nucleotides: TGTGCCAGCAGTTTGGTCAGGGATCAGCCCCAGCATTTT.

This clonotype was counted only a few times. V gene TRBV20-1 combines with J gene TRBJ2-3; TRBD2 matches 8 bases. J gave up 10 bases and V 5 bases, and 23 bases lay outside the gene matches. Germline values: CDR1 DFQATT, CDR2 SNEGSKA (reference sequence). The CDR3 consists of 17 residues. The CDR3 nucleotides read TGCAGTGCTTTACCCCGGCAGGGCGTGTTAGCGGGAACGGCGCAGTATTTT. Protein product: CSALPRQGVLAGTAQYF.

The V gene is TRBV28, the J gene TRBJ2-7; no clear D gene. The V gene's germline CDR1 is MDHEN and CDR2 SYDVKM. The CDR3 runs to 12 residues. V was trimmed by 7 bases and J by 7 bases, leaving 14 bases between them. CDR3 region: CASTATTWEQYF. The CDR3 DNA reads TGTGCCAGCACGGCCACTACCTGGGAGCAGTACTTC. Combining the CDR3 with reference TRBV28 and TRBJ2-7 gives the whole variable domain DVKVTQSSRYLVKRTGEKVFLECVQDMDHENMFWYRQDPGLGLRLIYFSYDVKMKEKGDIPEGYSVSREKKERFSLILESASTNQTSMYLCASTATTWEQYFGPGTRLTVT.

This chain uses TRBV6-6 with TRBJ1-1; TRBD1 is a possible D gene (5 bases). Germline CDR1 MNHNY, CDR2 SVGAGI (reference sequence). Trimming pared 6 bases from V and 4 bases from J, leaving 15 bases between. The CDR3 is made up of 14 amino acids. This CDR3 reads CASSKRGEGTEAFF. CDR3 nucleotides: TGTGCCAGCAGCAAACGGGGGGAGGGCACTGAAGCTTTCTTT.

For this clonotype: The junction departs from the called germline gene at one end, perhaps through a read error. The chain uses TRBV6-6 and TRBJ1-2; TRBD1 is a possible D gene (5 bases). The CDR3 runs to 14 residues. Germline values: CDR1 MNHNY, CDR2 SVGAGI (reference sequence). CDR3 protein: CAAKGQANDYGHTF. DNA for the CDR3: TGTGCCGCAAAGGGGCAGGCAAACGACTATGGCCACACCTTC.

V is TRBV12-5 and J is TRBJ2-1, with 7 bases lining up with TRBD2. The trim removed 3 bases at V and 6 bases at J, leaving 8 bases unmatched. The CDR3 has 15 amino acids. CDR1 is LGHNT and CDR2 is FRNRAP in the germline V gene. The CDR3 reads CASGLIAGTTNEQFF. The CDR3 DNA reads TGTGCTAGTGGTTTAATAGCGGGCACTACCAATGAGCAGTTCTTC.

This clonotype was counted a few times. The rearrangement joins TRBV15 to TRBJ2-7; D is ambiguous. The germline V gene encodes CDR1 LNHNV and CDR2 YYDKDF (reference sequence). Trimming removed 0 bases from V and 3 bases from J, with 9 bases in between. The CDR3 is 14 amino acids. CDR3 sequence reads: CATSRDRVDYEQYF. In nucleotides, the CDR3 is TGTGCCACCAGCAGAGATAGGGTGGACTACGAGCAGTACTTC.

The rearrangement links TRBV10-2 to TRBJ2-5, with no clear D. The V gene lost 6 bases and the J gene lost 2 bases, with 13 bases spanning the gap. The CDR3 is 14 residues long. Per germline, CDR1 WSHSY and CDR2 SAAADI. The CDR3 nucleotides read TGCGCCAGCAGCGCTCCGACACCGCAAGAGACCCAGTACTTC. It specifies CASSAPTPQETQYF.

The chain links TRBV14 to TRBJ1-4; no firm D call. The germline gives CDR1 SGHDN, CDR2 FVKESK. Trimming cost V 1 base and J 0 bases, with 6 bases left between them. CDR3 length: 15 amino acids. The chain's CDR3 is CASSQGSATNEKLFF. In DNA, the CDR3 is TGTGCCAGCAGCCAAGGGTCAGCAACTAATGAAAAACTGTTTTTT.

The genes are TRBV3-1 and TRBJ2-1, with a tentative D call TRBD1 (5 bases). V gave up 0 bases and J gave up 8 bases, with 17 bases separating them. CDR1 is LGHDT and CDR2 is YNNKEL in the germline V gene (reference sequence). The CDR3 contains 16 residues. CDR3 sequence reads: CASSQDGRDDWDEQFF. The CDR3 coding sequence is TGTGCCAGCAGCCAAGATGGCAGGGATGATTGGGATGAGCAGTTCTTC.

The V and J genes are TRBV2 and TRBJ2-5; D not resolved. CDR1 and CDR2 from the germline V gene are SNHLY and FYNNEI. V lost 5 bases and J lost 1, with 11 bases in between. This CDR3 is 14 amino acids long. The chain's CDR3 is CASSFQTLQETQYF. The CDR3 DNA sequence: TGTGCCAGCAGTTTCCAGACCCTCCAAGAGACCCAGTACTTC.

This clonotype was found a few times. The rearrangement links TRBV4-2 to TRBJ2-1, with D tentatively TRBD1 (6 bases). The CDR3 has 15 residues. V gave up 4 bases and J gave up 6 bases, with 16 bases separating them. Germline V gene lookup returns CDR1 LGHNA and CDR2 YNFKEQ. CDR3 sequence (DNA): TGTGCCAGCAGCCCGTCCTGGGTAGGGGGCAATGAGCAGTTCTTC. Translation: CASSPSWVGGNEQFF.

The rearrangement uses TRBV5-4 and TRBJ2-3, with 7 bases fitting TRBD1. V dropped 4 bases and J dropped 2; count of bases not matched to a gene: 10. The CDR3 consists of 16 residues. CDR1 and CDR2 from the germline V gene are SGHNT and YYREEE (reference sequence). Here the CDR3 reads CASSGDKQGLTDTQYF. CDR3 DNA sequence: TGTGCCAGCAGCGGAGATAAACAGGGGCTCACAGATACGCAGTATTTT.

This chain links TRBV9 with TRBJ2-7; 8 bases map to TRBD2. CDR1 is SGDLS, CDR2 YYNGEE, per germline. After removal of 0 bases from V and 7 bases from J, the junction contained 9 bases not matched to a gene. The length of the CDR3 is 15 residues. This CDR3 is CASSVDGRAYGEQYF. The CDR3 DNA follows: TGTGCCAGCAGCGTAGACGGGAGGGCCTATGGGGAGCAGTACTTC.

This clonotype was counted only a few times. This CDR3 reads CASSRGTDNSPLHF. In nucleotides, the CDR3 is TGTGCCAGCAGCCGCGGGACAGACAATTCACCCCTCCACTTT. J is TRBJ1-6 and V is TRBV2, with TRBD1 matching 7 bases. CDR1 and CDR2 (germline): SNHLY, FYNNEI. J gave up 7 bases and V 6 bases, and 6 bases lay outside the gene matches. This CDR3 comprises 14 residues.